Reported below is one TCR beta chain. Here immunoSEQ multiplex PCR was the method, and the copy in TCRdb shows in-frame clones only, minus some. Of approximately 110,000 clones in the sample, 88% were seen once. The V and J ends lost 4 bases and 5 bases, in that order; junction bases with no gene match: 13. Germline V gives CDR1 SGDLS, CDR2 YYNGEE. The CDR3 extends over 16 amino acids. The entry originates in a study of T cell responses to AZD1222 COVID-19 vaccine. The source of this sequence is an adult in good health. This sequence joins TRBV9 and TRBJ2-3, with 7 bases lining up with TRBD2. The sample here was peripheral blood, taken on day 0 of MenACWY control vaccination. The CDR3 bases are TGTGCCAGCAGCCCGAGAGGGGTAGCGGGTCTAGATACGCAGTATTTT. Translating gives CASSPRGVAGLDTQYF. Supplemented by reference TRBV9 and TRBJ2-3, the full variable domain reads DSGVTQTPKHLITATGQRVTLRCSPRSGDLSVYWYQQSLDQGLQFLIQYYNGEERAKGNILERFSAQQFPDLHSELNLSSLELGDSALYFCASSPRGVAGLDTQYFGPGTRLTVL.